The rows below give T cell receptor beta chains drawn from one sample of a study of T-cell reconstitution after alpha-beta-depleted transplantation in children. MiXCR was run by TCRdb on the PCR reads, yielding one entry per CDR3 protein. The sample yields 400,000 to 500,000 distinct CDR3 sequences, about a tenth seen once. Sequencing was performed on PBMCs from the stem cell graft donor, taken from the stem cell graft. These receptors came from a human donor who donated a stem cell graft to a child with acute myeloid leukemia. Each CDR3 is given with its conserved first and last residue. Each record gives: J gene, D gene, clone size, V gene, CDR3 protein, CDR3 DNA. The D gene is left open where the match is weak. Clone size is given for some rows only: seen once, a few or many times, or a class if the clone is expanded.

>TRBJ2-1|TRBD2|few|TRBV29-1
CSVSGGSGVYNEQFF
TGCAGCGTTTCGGGCGGGAGCGGGGTTTACAATGAGCAGTTCTTC
>TRBJ2-5|.|.|TRBV20-1
CSAGRVPGETQYF
TGCAGTGCTGGTCGGGTCCCTGGAGAGACCCAGTACTTC
>TRBJ2-7|TRBD2|.|TRBV11-1
CASSLPVELYGRGVYEQYF
TGTGCCAGCAGCTTACCCGTAGAACTCTACGGGAGGGGAGTTTACGAGCAGTACTTC
>TRBJ2-1|TRBD1|.|TRBV20-1
CSASRQGSYNEQFF
TGCAGTGCTAGCCGACAGGGCTCCTACAATGAGCAGTTCTTC
>TRBJ1-2|TRBD1|few|TRBV5-1
CASSLAGTVLSYGYTF
TGCGCCAGCAGCTTGGCCGGGACAGTTTTGAGCTATGGCTACACCTTC
>TRBJ2-1|.|many|TRBV9
CASSPQGEGTQSNEQFF
TGTGCCAGCAGCCCCCAAGGTGAGGGGACCCAATCTAATGAGCAGTTCTTC
>TRBJ2-7|TRBD2|few|TRBV7-6
CASSPPGGVDEQYF
TGTGCCAGCAGCCCCCCGGGGGGGGTGGACGAGCAGTACTTC
>TRBJ2-5|.|.|TRBV20-1
CSVAETQYF
TGCAGTGTAGCGGAGACCCAGTACTTC
>TRBJ2-1|.|.|TRBV29-1
CSHTLEPSYNEQFF
TGCAGCCATACTCTCGAGCCCTCCTACAATGAGCAGTTCTTC
>TRBJ2-6|TRBD1|few|TRBV5-5
CASSLSGTGAGANVLTF
TGTGCCAGCAGTCTCTCCGGGACAGGGGCTGGGGCCAACGTCCTGACTTTC
>TRBJ2-7|TRBD2|few|TRBV25-1
CASSTLRGGDYEQYF
TGTGCCAGCAGCACCTTACGGGGAGGGGACTACGAGCAGTACTTC
>TRBJ2-1|TRBD2|few|TRBV29-1
CSVGGERGHEQFF
TGCAGCGTCGGGGGGGAGCGGGGGCACGAGCAGTTCTTC
>TRBJ2-1|TRBD2|few|TRBV29-1
CSGSLGAGVSDEQFF
TGCAGCGGCTCCCTAGGAGCGGGGGTTTCGGATGAGCAGTTCTTC
>TRBJ2-7|TRBD2|few|TRBV20-1
CSALSGEISYEQYF
TGCAGTGCGCTTAGCGGGGAAATCTCCTACGAGCAGTACTTC
>TRBJ2-5|.|many|TRBV18
CASSRYQETQYF
TGTGCCAGCAGTAGATACCAAGAGACCCAGTACTTC
>TRBJ2-7|TRBD2|many|TRBV10-3
CAISVGLAGFYEQYF
TGTGCCATCAGTGTGGGGCTAGCGGGCTTCTACGAGCAGTACTTC
>TRBJ2-1|TRBD2|few|TRBV20-1
CSARDLGLAGVSYNEQFF
TGCAGTGCTAGAGATCTGGGACTAGCGGGGGTGAGTTACAATGAGCAGTTCTTC
>TRBJ1-6|.|.|TRBV27
CASSLKGNSPLHF
TGTGCCAGCAGTTTAAAGGGGAATTCACCCCTCCACTTT
>TRBJ2-1|.|.|TRBV20-1
CSARDRFGVADPYNEQFF
TGCAGTGCTAGAGATCGGTTTGGGGTAGCGGACCCCTACAATGAGCAGTTCTTC
>TRBJ2-5|.|few|TRBV18
CASSPGRVQETQYF
TGTGCCAGCTCACCCGGAAGGGTCCAAGAGACCCAGTACTTC